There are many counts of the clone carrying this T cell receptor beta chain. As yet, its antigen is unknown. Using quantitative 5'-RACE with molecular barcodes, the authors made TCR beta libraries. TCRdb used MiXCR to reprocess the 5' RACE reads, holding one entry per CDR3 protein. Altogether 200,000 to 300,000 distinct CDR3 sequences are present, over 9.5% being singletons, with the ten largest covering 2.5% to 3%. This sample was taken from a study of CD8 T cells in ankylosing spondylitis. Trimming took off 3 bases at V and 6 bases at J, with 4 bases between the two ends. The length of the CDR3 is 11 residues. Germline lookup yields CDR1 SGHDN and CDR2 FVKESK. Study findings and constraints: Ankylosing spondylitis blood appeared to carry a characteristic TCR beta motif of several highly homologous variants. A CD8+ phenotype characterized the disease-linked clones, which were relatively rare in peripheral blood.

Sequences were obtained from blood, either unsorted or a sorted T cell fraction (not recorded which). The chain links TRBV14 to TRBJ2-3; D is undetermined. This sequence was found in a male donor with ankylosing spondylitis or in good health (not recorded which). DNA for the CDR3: TGTGCCAGCAGCCAGGGGGATACGCAGTATTTT. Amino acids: CASSQGDTQYF.